This is a list of T cell receptor beta chains from one sample in a study of shared clonotypes between healthy human individuals. Repertoires were generated with immunoSEQ multiplex PCR, while TCRdb's copy carries only in-frame clones and drops some. The top ten hold 1.2% of the sample, which has some 1,900,000 clones, around 96% seen once. Sequenced material: naive CD8+ T cells sorted from blood. Every receptor here comes from a man aged 18 to 29 in good health. Each CDR3 is given without its conserved first and last residue. Where a row states a size, it is once, few, many or the class of an expanded clone; other rows omit it.

J gene: TRBJ2-7
V gene: TRBV7-7
clone size: NA
CDR3 length: 11
CDR3 protein: ASSSNPGGEQY

J gene: TRBJ2-1
V gene: TRBV19
clone size: NA
CDR3 length: 11
CDR3 protein: ASSMEGTDEQF

J gene: TRBJ2-5
V gene: TRBV7-9
clone size: NA
CDR3 length: 10
CDR3 protein: ASSHQRETQY

J gene: TRBJ2-3
V gene: TRBV27
clone size: NA
CDR3 length: 15
CDR3 protein: ASSFPEDRGTTDTQY

J gene: TRBJ2-5
V gene: TRBV28
clone size: NA
CDR3 length: 14
CDR3 protein: ASSSHPSTGPQTQY

J gene: TRBJ2-7
V gene: TRBV6-5
clone size: NA
CDR3 length: 11
CDR3 protein: ASSLGLADEQY

J gene: TRBJ1-5
V gene: TRBV27
clone size: once
CDR3 length: 12
CDR3 protein: ASSPVGGYQPQH

J gene: TRBJ2-5
V gene: TRBV27
clone size: NA
CDR3 length: 17
CDR3 protein: ASSLLGKAGRGPQETQY

J gene: TRBJ1-1
V gene: TRBV7-9
clone size: NA
CDR3 length: 10
CDR3 protein: ASSFRDTEAF

J gene: TRBJ2-7
V gene: TRBV2
clone size: NA
CDR3 length: 12
CDR3 protein: ASSGEDSSYEQY

J gene: TRBJ2-1
V gene: TRBV6-5
clone size: NA
CDR3 length: 9
CDR3 protein: ATEFSNEQF

J gene: TRBJ1-4
V gene: TRBV9
clone size: NA
CDR3 length: 13
CDR3 protein: ASSHVGGLNEKLF

J gene: TRBJ2-1
V gene: TRBV18
clone size: NA
CDR3 length: 14
CDR3 protein: ASSNVASGIDNEQF

J gene: TRBJ2-7
V gene: TRBV19
clone size: NA
CDR3 length: 10
CDR3 protein: ASSIPPYEQY

J gene: TRBJ2-5
V gene: TRBV7-9
clone size: NA
CDR3 length: 14
CDR3 protein: ASSLGAEGGKETQY

J gene: TRBJ2-5
V gene: TRBV7-9
clone size: NA
CDR3 length: 13
CDR3 protein: ASSRGTGFQETQY

J gene: TRBJ2-7
V gene: TRBV5-6
clone size: NA
CDR3 length: 14
CDR3 protein: ASSLELAGGTYEQY

J gene: TRBJ2-3
V gene: TRBV4-1
clone size: NA
CDR3 length: 15
CDR3 protein: ASSLEPGGSDTDTQY

J gene: TRBJ1-2
V gene: TRBV28
clone size: NA
CDR3 length: 12
CDR3 protein: ASSLRGQSRGYT

J gene: TRBJ2-7
V gene: TRBV4-1
clone size: NA
CDR3 length: 13
CDR3 protein: ASSQGFQAIYEQY

J gene: TRBJ1-1
V gene: TRBV6-5
clone size: NA
CDR3 length: 14
CDR3 protein: ASSYHRGDSIPGAF

J gene: TRBJ2-2
V gene: TRBV7-9
clone size: NA
CDR3 length: 13
CDR3 protein: ASSLEGADTGELF

J gene: TRBJ2-7
V gene: TRBV5-6
clone size: NA
CDR3 length: 11
CDR3 protein: TSRSGQSYEQY

J gene: TRBJ2-7
V gene: TRBV5-4
clone size: once
CDR3 length: 13
CDR3 protein: ASSFAGGDLYEQY

J gene: TRBJ2-7
V gene: TRBV4-1
clone size: NA
CDR3 length: 15
CDR3 protein: ASSQDSPRAGAYEQY

J gene: TRBJ2-3
V gene: TRBV2
clone size: NA
CDR3 length: 13
CDR3 protein: ASRVSGASTDTQY

J gene: TRBJ1-1
V gene: TRBV19
clone size: NA
CDR3 length: 12
CDR3 protein: ASSIVPWNTEAF

J gene: TRBJ1-2
V gene: TRBV27
clone size: NA
CDR3 length: 14
CDR3 protein: ASSPIGGRSNYGYT

J gene: TRBJ1-4
V gene: TRBV30
clone size: NA
CDR3 length: 11
CDR3 protein: AWSPWGGEKLF

J gene: TRBJ1-2
V gene: TRBV7-9
clone size: NA
CDR3 length: 17
CDR3 protein: ASSLAKRTGYDKLYGYT

J gene: TRBJ2-5
V gene: TRBV30
clone size: NA
CDR3 length: 13
CDR3 protein: ACTTGTGELETQY

J gene: TRBJ2-1
V gene: TRBV9
clone size: NA
CDR3 length: 15
CDR3 protein: ASSVGTSGRVYNEQF

J gene: TRBJ2-7
V gene: TRBV6-5
clone size: NA
CDR3 length: 12
CDR3 protein: ASSYGTGGYEQY

J gene: TRBJ2-5
V gene: TRBV2
clone size: NA
CDR3 length: 12
CDR3 protein: ASSEAGYQETQY

J gene: TRBJ1-5
V gene: TRBV4-1
clone size: NA
CDR3 length: 13
CDR3 protein: ASSQSGQGNQPQH

J gene: TRBJ2-6
V gene: TRBV5-1
clone size: NA
CDR3 length: 15
CDR3 protein: ASTSSPTGPGANVLT

J gene: TRBJ1-1
V gene: TRBV29-1
clone size: NA
CDR3 length: 13
CDR3 protein: SVERITRQNTEAF

J gene: TRBJ2-2
V gene: TRBV9
clone size: NA
CDR3 length: 14
CDR3 protein: ASSDTSGANTGELF

J gene: TRBJ2-2
V gene: TRBV11-2
clone size: NA
CDR3 length: 15
CDR3 protein: ASSLGQQGADTGELF

J gene: TRBJ2-3
V gene: TRBV4-1
clone size: once
CDR3 length: 14
CDR3 protein: ASSQAAGTSTDTQY

J gene: TRBJ2-7
V gene: TRBV2
clone size: NA
CDR3 length: 11
CDR3 protein: ASRVRGPYEQY

J gene: TRBJ1-4
V gene: TRBV7-9
clone size: once
CDR3 length: 15
CDR3 protein: ASSLATGPATNEKLF

J gene: TRBJ2-5
V gene: TRBV29-1
clone size: NA
CDR3 length: 9
CDR3 protein: SVVVQETQY

J gene: TRBJ2-3
V gene: TRBV29-1
clone size: NA
CDR3 length: 14
CDR3 protein: SVEGHLGSSPDTQY

J gene: TRBJ2-7
V gene: TRBV5-6
clone size: NA
CDR3 length: 14
CDR3 protein: ASSLDGPPKVYEQY

J gene: TRBJ1-1
V gene: TRBV12-5
clone size: NA
CDR3 length: 11
CDR3 protein: ASGLEMNTEAF

J gene: TRBJ2-7
V gene: TRBV30
clone size: once
CDR3 length: 10
CDR3 protein: AWSYGIREQY

J gene: TRBJ2-7
V gene: TRBV28
clone size: NA
CDR3 length: 12
CDR3 protein: ASSQAGGTYEQY